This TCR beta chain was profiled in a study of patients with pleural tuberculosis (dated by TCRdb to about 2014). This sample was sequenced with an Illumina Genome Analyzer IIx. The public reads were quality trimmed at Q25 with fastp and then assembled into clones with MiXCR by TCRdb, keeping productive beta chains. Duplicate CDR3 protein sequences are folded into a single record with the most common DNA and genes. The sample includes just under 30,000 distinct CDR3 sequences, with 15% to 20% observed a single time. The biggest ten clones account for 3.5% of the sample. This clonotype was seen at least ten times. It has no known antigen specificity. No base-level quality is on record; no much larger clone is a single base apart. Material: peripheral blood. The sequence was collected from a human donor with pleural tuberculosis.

The CDR3 loop reads CASTGTEETQYF. The base sequence is TGTGCCAGCACCGGGACAGAAGAGACCCAGTACTTC. The V and J genes are TRBV6-2 or TRBV6-3 and TRBJ2-5; TRBD1 matches 7 bases in the middle. Unmatched junction bases come to 2, with V trimmed by 7 bases and J by 3 bases. Including cysteine and phenylalanine, the CDR3 has 12 amino acids. Only the CDR3 DNA stays, 36 bases, in frame from base 1. CDR1 and CDR2 (MNHEY, SVGEGT) derive from the germline V gene.